The T cell receptor beta chain described here comes from a study of T cell responses to AZD1222 COVID-19 vaccine. Only in-frame clones appear in the TCRdb table, and some are missing; sequencing was by immunoSEQ multiplex PCR. Of about 120,000 clones detected, 87% appear once; the ten largest clones hold 8.5% to 12%. This CDR3 spans 15 amino acids. Germline assignment: CDR1 LNHDA and CDR2 SQIVND (reference sequence). With 1 base removed from V and 7 bases from J, the gap between germline ends came to 14 bases. The receptor was derived from an adult in good health. The starting material was peripheral blood, obtained on day 0 of AZD1222 vaccination. The chain carries TRBV19 and TRBJ2-1, with no clear D. CDR3 nucleotides: TGTGCCAGTAGTATAGTCCCCTCGTCGGTAAATGAGCAGTTCTTC. Residues: CASSIVPSSVNEQFF.